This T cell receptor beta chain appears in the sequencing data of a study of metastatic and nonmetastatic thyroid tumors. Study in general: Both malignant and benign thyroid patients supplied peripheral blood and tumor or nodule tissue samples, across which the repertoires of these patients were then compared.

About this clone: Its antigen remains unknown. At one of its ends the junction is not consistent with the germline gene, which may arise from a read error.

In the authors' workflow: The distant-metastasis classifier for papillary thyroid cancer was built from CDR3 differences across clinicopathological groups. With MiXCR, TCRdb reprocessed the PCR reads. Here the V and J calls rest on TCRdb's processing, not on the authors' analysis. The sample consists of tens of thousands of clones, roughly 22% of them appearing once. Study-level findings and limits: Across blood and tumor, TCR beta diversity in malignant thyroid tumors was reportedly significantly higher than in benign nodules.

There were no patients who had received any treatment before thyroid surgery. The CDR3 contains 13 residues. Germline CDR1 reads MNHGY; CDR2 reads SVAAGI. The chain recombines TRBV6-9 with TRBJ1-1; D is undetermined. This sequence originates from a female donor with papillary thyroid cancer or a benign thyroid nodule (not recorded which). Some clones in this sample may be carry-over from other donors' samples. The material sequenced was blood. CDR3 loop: CASSYGVYTEDFF. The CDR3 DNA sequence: TGTGCCAGCAGTTACGGCGTCTACACTGAAGATTTCTTT.